Following are 27 T cell receptor beta chains from one sample sequenced in a study of cytomegalovirus exposure and HLA in healthy donors. Primers included in the PCR were 60 Vbeta and 13 Jbeta primers. Here immunoSEQ multiplex PCR was the method, and the copy in TCRdb shows in-frame clones only, minus some. This table has roughly 56,000 clones, about 90% appearing once. Sequencing was carried out using PBMCs. The origin of the receptors is a man aged 18-30 years in good health and CMV-seronegative.

This chain links TRBV29-1 with TRBJ2-7; 8 bases match TRBD1. Germline assignment: CDR1 SQVTM and CDR2 ANQGSEA. The junction had 8 bases not matched to a gene; V was cut back by 3 bases and J by 1 base. This CDR3 is built from 15 residues. The CDR3 DNA is TGCAGCGTTGACCTGGACAGGGACCAGTCCTACGAGCAGTACTTC. Its translation: CSVDLDRDQSYEQYF.

The V gene is TRBV7-2, the J gene TRBJ2-3, with 7 bases lining up with TRBD2. Germline CDR1 SGHTA, CDR2 FQGNSA. The CDR3 is 14 residues long. The V gene end was trimmed by 5 bases and the J gene end by 6 bases; junction bases not matched to a gene: 8. For the CDR3, the DNA is TGTGCCAGCAGCCCAACCCTGGGGGGGGATACGCAGTATTTT. It translates to CASSPTLGGDTQYF. Complete variable domain (other parts from reference TRBV7-2 and TRBJ2-3): GAGVSQSPSNKVTEKGKDVELRCDPISGHTALYWYRQSLGQGLEFLIYFQGNSAPDKSGLPSDRFSAERTGGSVSTLTIQRTQQEDSAVYLCASSPTLGGDTQYFGPGTRLTVL.

The V and J genes are TRBV5-1 and TRBJ2-1; 7 nucleotides align to TRBD2. J was trimmed by 8 bases and V by 6 bases; bases with no gene match: 11. Germline V gives CDR1 SGHRS, CDR2 YFSETQ. The CDR3 is made up of 14 amino acids. CDR3 in DNA: TGCGCCAGCACCGGACTAGGAGGTCATCATGAGCAGTTCTTC. This sequence encodes CASTGLGGHHEQFF.

This chain uses TRBV10-3 with TRBJ1-2, with TRBD1 as a possible D gene (5 bases). V shed 7 bases and J shed 3 bases, with 15 bases lying between them. The CDR3 is made up of 14 amino acids. Per germline, CDR1 ENHRY and CDR2 SYGVKD. In nucleotides, the CDR3 is TGTGCCATCACCCGGACAAGGGGCGACTATGGCTACACCTTC. It specifies CAITRTRGDYGYTF.

The V gene is TRBV7-2, the J gene TRBJ2-3; D ambiguous. This CDR3 is built from 13 residues. V lost 1 base to trimming and J lost 7 bases, with 9 bases between them. CDR1 is SGHTA, CDR2 FQGNSA, per germline. CDR3 DNA sequence: TGTGCCAGCAGCTTAGGTTCCGAGTATACGCAGTATTTT. It codes for CASSLGSEYTQYF.

The rearrangement joins TRBV6-5 to TRBJ2-1; D is unresolved. This CDR3 has 16 amino acids. Per the germline V gene, CDR1 is MNHEY and CDR2 is SVGAGI. Trimming stripped 0 bases from V and 0 bases from J, with 9 bases between. The CDR3 nucleotides are TGTGCCAGCAGTTACTCACCTGACATCTCCTACAATGAGCAGTTCTTC. Its translation is CASSYSPDISYNEQFF.

The table lists this clone with a count of one. This sequence joins TRBV2 and TRBJ1-2, with D perhaps matching TRBD1 (6 bases). From germline, CDR1 is SNHLY and CDR2 FYNNEI. V was cut by 6 bases and J by 6 bases, with 11 bases left in between. The CDR3 spans 12 residues. CDR3 DNA: TGTGCCAGCAGACCAACAGGGAATGGCTACACCTTC. Its protein product is CASRPTGNGYTF.

CDR3 DNA: TGTGCCAGCGGGACAGTCCCGGTCGAGCAGTACTTC. This gives the protein CASGTVPVEQYF. The chain joins TRBV2 to TRBJ2-7; TRBD1 matches 7 bases. The CDR3 is 12 amino acids. CDR1 is SNHLY, CDR2 FYNNEI, per germline. J lost 6 bases, V lost 8 bases, and 7 bases had no gene match.

This clone was detected only once. The chain uses TRBV2 and TRBJ2-7, with TRBD2 matching over 12 bases. The CDR3 runs to 14 residues. V was clipped by 6 bases and J by 4 bases; unmatched bases: 4. Looked up from germline, CDR1 is SNHLY and CDR2 is FYNNEI. CDR3 DNA: TGTGCCAGCAGGGAGCTAGCGGGGGGGTACGAGCAGTACTTC. Translating it yields CASRELAGGYEQYF.

CDR3 loop: CASSQGNQPQHF. The CDR3 DNA follows: TGTGCCAGCTCCCAGGGCAATCAGCCCCAGCATTTT. The gene calls are TRBV18 and TRBJ1-5; D unclear. V was trimmed by 6 bases and J by 2 bases, leaving 5 bases between them. Germline-derived CDR1 and CDR2 are KGHSH and LQKENI. The CDR3 spans 12 residues.

The J gene is TRBJ2-2, the V gene TRBV5-4; TRBD1 aligns across 10 bases. Germline V gene lookup returns CDR1 SGHNT and CDR2 YYREEE (reference sequence). The V gene end was trimmed by 2 bases and the J gene end by 3 bases; junction bases not matched to a gene: 10. There are 18 residues in the CDR3. CDR3 coding DNA: TGTGCCAGCAGCTTCACTCGACAGGGGGCGTGGTACACCGGGGAGCTGTTTTTT. Translation gives CASSFTRQGAWYTGELFF.

The chain has TRBV30 and TRBJ2-1, with a weak D call TRBD2 (6 bases). V was cut by 7 bases and J by 3 bases, with 16 bases left in between. There are 14 residues in the CDR3. Germline CDR1 is GTSNPN and CDR2 is SVGIG (reference sequence). CDR3 residues: CAYSGLLNYNEQFF. CDR3 bases: TGTGCCTACTCGGGACTCCTAAACTACAATGAGCAGTTCTTC. The full variable domain, with the rest looked up from reference TRBV30 and TRBJ2-1, is SQTIHQWPATLVQPVGSPLSLECTVEGTSNPNLYWYRQAAGRGLQLLFYSVGIGQISSEVPQNLSASRPQDRQFILSSKKLLLSDSGFYLCAYSGLLNYNEQFFGPGTRLTVL.

V usage is TRBV4-2 and J usage is TRBJ1-5; D uncertain. The V gene lost 6 bases and the J gene lost 12 bases, with 15 bases spanning the gap. Germline V CDR1 and CDR2: LGHNA, YNFKEQ. The CDR3 totals 12 residues. CDR3 DNA: TGTGCCAGCAGTTCTGACACAAAGAGCCAGCATTTT. Encoded protein: CASSSDTKSQHF.

The chain joins TRBV7-9 to TRBJ2-5; D not resolved. Germline V lookup: CDR1 SEHNR, CDR2 FQNEAQ (reference sequence). The CDR3 covers 13 residues. V lost 6 bases to trimming and J lost 4 bases, with 12 bases between them. The CDR3: CASSIYVRETQYF. Here the CDR3 DNA reads TGTGCCAGCAGTATTTACGTGAGAGAGACCCAGTACTTC. Variable domain in full (rest from reference TRBV7-9 and TRBJ2-5): DTGVSQNPRHKITKRGQNVTFRCDPISEHNRLYWYRQTLGQGPEFLTYFQNEAQLEKSRLLSDRFSAERPKGSFSTLEIQRTEQGDSAMYLCASSIYVRETQYFGPGTRLLVL.

The chain is built from TRBV30 and TRBJ1-6; possibly TRBD1 for D (5 bases). This CDR3 has 17 amino acids. V lost 7 bases to trimming and J lost 2 bases, with 21 bases between them. CDR1 and CDR2 (germline): GTSNPN, SVGIG (reference sequence). The CDR3, as DNA: TGTGCCTCAAACCTTGGGGGGGATATGGCCTATAATTCACCCCTCCACTTT. Translating it yields CASNLGGDMAYNSPLHF.

This clone has a single count. The chain recombines TRBV7-9 with TRBJ2-5; D unresolved. Germline CDR1 SEHNR, CDR2 FQNEAQ (reference sequence). There are 14 residues in the CDR3. V was clipped by 0 bases and J by 1 base, with 6 bases between them. This chain's CDR3 is CASSLAGSQETQYF. The CDR3 nucleotides are TGTGCCAGCAGCTTAGCCGGGTCCCAAGAGACCCAGTACTTC.

This chain uses TRBV29-1 with TRBJ1-5; 8 nucleotides align to TRBD1. CDR3 length: 14 amino acids. V was clipped by 2 bases and J by 0 bases; unmatched bases: 0. The germline V gene encodes CDR1 SQVTM and CDR2 ANQGSEA. CDR3 amino acids: CSVEQGASNQPQHF. The CDR3 DNA reads as TGCAGCGTTGAACAGGGGGCTAGCAATCAGCCCCAGCATTTT.

The J gene is TRBJ1-1, the V gene TRBV4-2, with TRBD1 identical over 8 bases. The CDR3 runs 15 residues. Germline trimming cut 1 base from V and 1 base from J; bases unmatched to any gene: 2. In germline, CDR1 is LGHNA, CDR2 YNFKEQ. The CDR3 loop is CASSQATGENTEAFF. CDR3 nucleotides: TGTGCCAGCAGCCAAGCGACAGGGGAGAACACTGAAGCTTTCTTT.

The J gene is TRBJ1-2, the V gene TRBV6-5, with 7 bases lining up with TRBD1. Germline V gene lookup returns CDR1 MNHEY and CDR2 SVGAGI. The CDR3 totals 14 residues. The V gene end was trimmed by 5 bases and the J gene end by 4 bases; junction bases not matched to a gene: 7. The CDR3 spells CASSPRQGTYGYTF. CDR3 DNA sequence: TGTGCCAGCAGTCCAAGACAGGGCACCTATGGCTACACCTTC.

The chain carries TRBV28 and TRBJ1-3, with D possibly matching TRBD1 (5 bases). Trimming took off 10 bases at V and 3 bases at J, with 13 bases between the two ends. Germline lookup yields CDR1 MDHEN and CDR2 SYDVKM. This CDR3 comprises 13 residues. CDR3 sequence reads: CATSWGVGNTIYF. CDR3 nucleotides: TGTGCCACCTCTTGGGGCGTTGGAAACACCATATATTTT.

The chain recombines TRBV29-1 with TRBJ2-7, with 8 bases fitting TRBD1. The trim removed 6 bases at V and 3 bases at J, leaving 10 bases unmatched. CDR1 is SQVTM and CDR2 is ANQGSEA in the germline V gene. The CDR3 runs to 14 residues. The CDR3 nucleotides are TGCAGCGTCACTCCCGGGACAGGCCACTACGAGCAGTACTTC. This sequence encodes CSVTPGTGHYEQYF.

The chain joins TRBV5-6 to TRBJ1-1; maybe TRBD1 (5 bases). In germline, CDR1 is SGHDT, CDR2 YYEEEE. Between the trimmed V and J ends, which lost 1 base and 11 bases, there was a span of 15 bases. The CDR3 loop spans 13 amino acids. Written as DNA, the CDR3 is TGTGCCAGCAGCTTGATGTACCAGGGTCTGGCTTTCTTT. Encoded protein: CASSLMYQGLAFF.

This clone was counted a single time. This chain joins TRBV19 and TRBJ1-5, with 9 bases matching TRBD1. The CDR3 consists of 13 residues. CDR1 and CDR2 (germline): LNHDA, SQIVND (reference sequence). After removal of 10 bases from V and 7 bases from J, the junction contained 8 bases not matched to a gene. The CDR3 bases are TGTGCCACCCAGGACAGGGGAGGACAGCCCCAGCATTTT. This sequence encodes CATQDRGGQPQHF.

The CDR3 DNA is TGCAGTGCTAGCCGAGATCAGCCCCAGCATTTT. It codes for CSASRDQPQHF. This sequence joins TRBV20-1 and TRBJ1-5; D unresolved. The V gene lost 3 bases and the J gene lost 5 bases, with 5 bases spanning the gap. This CDR3 region has 11 residues. The germline V gene encodes CDR1 DFQATT and CDR2 SNEGSKA (reference sequence).

This chain links TRBV11-2 with TRBJ1-2; 7 bases agree with TRBD1. Germline V gene data show CDR1 as SGHAT and CDR2 as FQNNGV. The CDR3 is 16 amino acids. J gave up 0 bases and V 1 base, and 5 bases lay outside the gene matches. CDR3 sequence: CASSLGPGGANYGYTF. The CDR3 nucleotides are TGTGCCAGCAGCTTAGGACCAGGGGGAGCTAACTATGGCTACACCTTC.

The chain has TRBV29-1 and TRBJ2-7, with a weak D call TRBD1 (8 bases). Trimming cost V 2 bases and J 6 bases, with 23 bases left between them. Germline CDR1 and CDR2: SQVTM and ANQGSEA. The CDR3 has 16 amino acids. CDR3 nucleotides: TGCAGCGTTGAACGTACAGGGGGGGGCTCTGTGGGCGAGCAGTACTTC. Translation gives CSVERTGGGSVGEQYF.

The chain employs TRBV5-1 and TRBJ1-1; D remains ambiguous. In germline, CDR1 is SGHRS, CDR2 YFSETQ. This CDR3 has 13 amino acids. V was trimmed by 0 bases and J by 7 bases, leaving 10 bases between them. CDR3 coding DNA: TGCGCCAGCAGCTTGGTCAGATCGGGTGAAGCTTTCTTT. Protein product: CASSLVRSGEAFF.